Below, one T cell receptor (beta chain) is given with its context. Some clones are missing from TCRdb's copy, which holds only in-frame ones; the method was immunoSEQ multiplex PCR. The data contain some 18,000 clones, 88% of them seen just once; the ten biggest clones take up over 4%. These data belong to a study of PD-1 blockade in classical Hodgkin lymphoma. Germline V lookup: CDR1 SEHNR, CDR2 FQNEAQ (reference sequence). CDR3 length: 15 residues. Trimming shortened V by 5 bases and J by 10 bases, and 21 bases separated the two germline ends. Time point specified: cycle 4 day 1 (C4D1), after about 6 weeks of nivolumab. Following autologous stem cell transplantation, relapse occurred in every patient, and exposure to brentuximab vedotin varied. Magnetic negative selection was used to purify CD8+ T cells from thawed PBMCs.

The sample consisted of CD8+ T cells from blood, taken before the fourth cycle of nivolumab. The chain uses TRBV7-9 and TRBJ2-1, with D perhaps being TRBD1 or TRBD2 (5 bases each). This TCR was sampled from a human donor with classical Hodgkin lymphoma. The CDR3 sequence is CASSQEGRRIGEQFF. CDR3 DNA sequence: TGTGCCAGCAGCCAAGAGGGACGAAGGATAGGGGAGCAGTTCTTC.